The 14 T cell receptor beta chains below come from one sample, sequenced in a study of T-cell reconstitution after alpha-beta-depleted transplantation in children. For TCRbeta, the library was prepared with unique molecular identifiers. TCRdb independently ran MiXCR on the PCR reads; one entry per CDR3 protein. The data show about 580,000 distinct CDR3 sequences, around 23% seen once. Source: PBMCs, mostly from graft donor cells, taken 360 days after TCRalphabeta/CD19-depleted stem cell transplant. Every receptor here comes from a boy in the first two years of life who had a stem cell transplant for acute myeloid leukemia, so the T cells may come from the graft donor.

At least ten counts were recorded for this clonotype. The gene calls are TRBV6-1 and TRBJ1-4, with 10 bases aligning to TRBD1. V lost 0 bases to trimming and J lost 8 bases; unmatched junction nucleotides: 6. The CDR3 has 16 residues. Germline CDR1 and CDR2: MNHNS and SASEGT. The CDR3 region has the DNA TGTGCCAGCAGTGAAGCCCGGGGACAGGGGAACGAAAAACTGTTTTTT. Translation gives CASSEARGQGNEKLFF.

This clonotype has ten or more counts. The chain carries TRBV3-1 and TRBJ2-5; TRBD2 agrees at 9 bases. The trim removed 4 bases at V and 2 bases at J, leaving 5 bases unmatched. The CDR3 length is 15 residues. Germline V lookup: CDR1 LGHDT, CDR2 YNNKEL (reference sequence). The CDR3 DNA reads TGTGCCAGCAGCCCTGGGACTAGCAGACAAGAGACCCAGTACTTC. It encodes CASSPGTSRQETQYF.

V and J are TRBV7-2 and TRBJ1-2; the D gene is possibly TRBD1 (5 bases). V lost 1 base to trimming and J lost 7 bases, with 13 bases between them. Germline CDR1 and CDR2: SGHTA and FQGNSA. The CDR3 is 14 residues long. The CDR3 nucleotides are TGTGCCAGCAGCTTAGGCGCAGGGATGGGTGGCTACACCTTC. Its protein product is CASSLGAGMGGYTF. The full variable domain, with the rest looked up from reference TRBV7-2 and TRBJ1-2, is GAGVSQSPSNKVTEKGKDVELRCDPISGHTALYWYRQSLGQGLEFLIYFQGNSAPDKSGLPSDRFSAERTGGSVSTLTIQRTQQEDSAVYLCASSLGAGMGGYTFGSGTRLTVV.

This clonotype was recorded a few times. The gene calls are TRBV5-1 and TRBJ2-5, with D possibly matching TRBD1 (6 bases). Germline CDR1 is SGHRS and CDR2 is YFSETQ. CDR3 length equals 14 residues. Trimming stripped 3 bases from V and 2 bases from J, with 11 bases between. CDR3 loop: CASSSGQSQETQYF. The CDR3 region has the DNA TGCGCCAGCAGCTCCGGACAGTCACAAGAGACCCAGTACTTC.

This clonotype was detected many times. This sequence joins TRBV20-1 and TRBJ2-1, with TRBD2 matching over 7 bases. CDR3 size: 13 residues. The germline gives CDR1 DFQATT, CDR2 SNEGSKA (reference sequence). V lost 8 bases and J lost 7; bases outside the gene matches: 11. The CDR3 is CSHYPGGYNEQFF. CDR3 bases: TGCAGTCATTACCCCGGGGGGTATAATGAGCAGTTCTTC.

This clonotype was seen a handful of times. The V gene is TRBV7-2, the J gene TRBJ2-7; no definite D call. Deletions cut 1 base from V and 4 bases from J, with 11 bases between. This CDR3 has 14 residues. The germline CDR1 and CDR2 sequences are SGHTA and FQGNSA. In DNA form, the CDR3 reads TGTGCCAGCAGCTTAGGTGGGATCGAGTACGAGCAGTACTTC. Translation gives CASSLGGIEYEQYF.

V usage is TRBV7-9 and J usage is TRBJ1-1; 8 nucleotides match TRBD1. CDR1 is SEHNR and CDR2 is FQNEAQ in the germline V gene (reference sequence). This CDR3 region has 14 residues. Trimming at V came to 3 bases and at J to 5 bases, leaving 5 bases not matched to a gene. The CDR3: CASSFWRQGTEAFF. The CDR3 nucleotides read TGTGCCAGCAGCTTTTGGCGACAGGGGACTGAAGCTTTCTTT.

This clonotype was detected ten times or more. This chain connects TRBV4-2 to TRBJ2-1; D call uncertain. The length of the CDR3 is 12 residues. CDR1 and CDR2 (germline): LGHNA, YNFKEQ. The V end lost 4 bases, the J end lost 7 bases, and 8 bases lay between the germline ends. CDR3: CASSPGQNEQFF. In nucleotides, the CDR3 is TGTGCCAGCAGCCCCGGGCAGAATGAGCAGTTCTTC.

This clonotype was observed a few times. The rearrangement links TRBV12-3 or TRBV12-4 to TRBJ2-2; the D gene is possibly TRBD2 (7 bases). CDR3 length: 16 residues. V was clipped by 5 bases and J by 4 bases, with 17 bases between them. The CDR3 spells CASSPAGGRGTGELFF. In DNA, the CDR3 is TGTGCCAGCAGTCCCGCCGGGGGGCGGGGCACCGGGGAGCTGTTTTTT.

There are many counts of this clonotype. V usage is TRBV20-1 and J usage is TRBJ2-3, with 8 bases matching TRBD2. CDR3 length equals 14 residues. Germline values: CDR1 DFQATT, CDR2 SNEGSKA (reference sequence). Trimming removed 3 bases from V and 4 bases from J; junction bases left unmatched: 6. The CDR3 here is CSASRGGRSDTQYF. CDR3 coding DNA: TGCAGTGCTAGTCGGGGGGGCCGGTCAGATACGCAGTATTTT.

The J gene is TRBJ2-7, the V gene TRBV5-8, with unresolved D. Trimming took off 2 bases at V and 3 bases at J, with 3 bases between the two ends. This CDR3 is built from 11 residues. CDR1 SGHTS and CDR2 YDEGEE come from the germline V gene. The DNA for the CDR3 is TGTGCCAGCAGCTTCATCTACGAGCAGTACTTC. This codes for CASSFIYEQYF. Using reference TRBV5-8 and TRBJ2-7 for the parts outside the CDR3, the full variable domain is EAGVTQSPTHLIKTRGQQATLRCSPISGHTSVYWYQQALGLGLQFLLWYDEGEERNRGNFPPRFSGRQFPNYSSELNVNALELEDSALYLCASSFIYEQYFGPGTRLTVT.

This clonotype has only a few counts. The rearrangement links TRBV5-6 to TRBJ1-2; 8 nucleotides match TRBD1. Unmatched junction bases numbered 8, after V lost 4 bases and J lost 3 bases. The germline gives CDR1 SGHDT, CDR2 YYEEEE. This CDR3 has 15 residues. The CDR3 bases are TGTGCCAGCAGCGTTGGGACAGGAATCTACTATGGCTACACCTTC. Translation: CASSVGTGIYYGYTF.

The chain employs TRBV27 and TRBJ2-1; 9 bases match TRBD2. Trimming removed 1 base from V and 2 bases from J; junction bases left unmatched: 3. Germline CDR1 and CDR2: MNHEY and SMNVEV (reference sequence). CDR3 length: 16 amino acids. CDR3 in amino acids: CASSLWSSGAYNEQFF. CDR3 nucleotides: TGTGCCAGCAGTTTATGGTCTAGCGGGGCCTACAATGAGCAGTTCTTC.

The chain combines TRBV27 with TRBJ2-7, with unresolved D. The V and J ends lost 5 bases and 3 bases respectively, with 11 bases between them. This CDR3 has 13 residues. The germline V gene has CDR1 MNHEY and CDR2 SMNVEV (reference sequence). CDR3 amino acids: CASSPQIRYEQYF. The CDR3 bases are TGTGCCAGCAGTCCCCAAATACGCTACGAGCAGTACTTC.